This T cell receptor beta chain was sequenced during a study of shared clonotypes between healthy human individuals. This clone appeared a single time. Its antigen is not known. Study conclusions and caveats: The rarefaction results pointed to incomplete sorted-subset sequencing despite large depth. When naive CD4 clonotypes were compared across several donors, 5% to 5.5% were shared.

This table comes from immunoSEQ multiplex PCR, and its TCRdb copy is limited to in-frame clones, with some not included. The sample carries about 530,000 clones, 90% to 96% recorded once. CDR1 and CDR2 from the germline V gene are SGHAT and FQDESV (reference sequence). Trimming left V 2 bases short and J 2 bases short, with 10 bases between. The length of the CDR3 is 14 residues. Partitioning of CD4+ cells yielded a CD45RA+ naive subset and a CD45RA-negative memory subset. Material for sequencing was naive CD4+ T cells sorted from blood. Subset denoted: CD45RA+ positively selected. This clonotype was obtained from a woman aged 25-40 years in good health. The rearrangement links TRBV11-1 to TRBJ2-7, with D unclear. The CDR3 DNA is TGTGCCAGCAGCTTATCAGGTGCCACCTACGAGCAGTACTTC. It codes for CASSLSGATYEQYF.